The source of this T cell receptor (beta chain) is a study of blood T cell repertoires in COVID-19. Study at large: Donors in the United States, Italy and Spain gave samples during acute or convalescent COVID-19. T cells, B-cell-depleted T cells, or PBMCs provided the cDNA or gDNA that served as material.

In the authors' workflow: Using reference gene primer amplification, nucleated cell counts were estimated. TCRdb's table, derived via immunoSEQ multiplex PCR, lists solely in-frame clones and lacks some. The V and J calls and clone size were taken over from that table, and D and trimming were inferred from the DNA. This sample has 190,000 or so clones; about 85% occur once, and the top ten carry 2.9%. The CDR3 has 13 residues. Germline lookup yields CDR1 SGHDT and CDR2 YYEEEE. With 4 bases clipped from V and 7 bases from J, the junction kept 7 bases outside the gene matches. The chain carries TRBV5-6 and TRBJ2-7; 8 bases line up with TRBD1. Sequencing input: peripheral blood. The sequence came from a young woman with active or convalescent COVID-19. The chain's CDR3 is CASSSIDRGEQYF. Written as DNA, the CDR3 is TGTGCCAGCAGCAGTATTGACAGGGGTGAGCAGTACTTC.